The T cell receptor beta chain described here comes from a study of blood T cell repertoires in COVID-19. Study-level information: The samples span acute and convalescent COVID-19 from the United States, Italy and Spain. PBMCs, B-cell-depleted T cells, or T cells were the source of the cDNA or gDNA that made up the material.

Germline CDR1 MDHEN, CDR2 SYDVKM. The CDR3 has 19 amino acids. V shed 4 bases, J shed 2 bases, and the junction held 16 bases outside the gene matches. How the authors handled the data: Amplification from reference gene primers served as the basis for estimated nucleated cell counts. Some clones are missing from TCRdb's copy, which holds only in-frame ones; the method was immunoSEQ multiplex PCR. Clone size and V and J calls were adopted from that table, with D and trimming inferred from the DNA. The sample includes roughly 80,000 clones, 70% to 90% of them seen just once. The V and J genes are TRBV28 and TRBJ2-7; TRBD2 matches at 11 bases. Sequencing was carried out using peripheral blood. The sequence came from an elderly woman with acute or convalescent COVID-19. The CDR3 spells CASSYPMTSGNVIAYEQYF. In nucleotides, the CDR3 is TGTGCCAGCAGTTATCCCATGACTAGCGGGAATGTGATTGCCTACGAGCAGTACTTC.